This T cell receptor beta chain was found in a study of technical replicates of blood from a handful of donors. The data were produced by immunoSEQ multiplex PCR, yet TCRdb's version contains in-frame clones alone and is incomplete. The profile shows some 77,000 clones, more than 85% of them singletons. Germline V gene lookup returns CDR1 SGHRS and CDR2 YFSETQ. Trimming took 3 bases from V and 4 from J, leaving 13 bases between them. The CDR3 is 14 amino acids. This clonotype was obtained from a human donor in good health. The V and J genes are TRBV5-1 and TRBJ1-2, with D maybe TRBD1 (5 bases). The sample consisted of T cells isolated from PBMCs. The CDR3, as DNA: TGCGCCAGCAGCTCATGGAACAGGACCTATGGCTACACCTTC. This codes for CASSSWNRTYGYTF.